The clone carrying this T cell receptor (beta chain) has a handful of counts. This CDR3 comprises 16 residues. The V gene lost 3 bases and the J gene lost 1 base, with 12 bases spanning the gap. Germline V gives CDR1 SGHTA, CDR2 FQGTGA. This sample was included in a study of T cells in Graves' hyperthyroidism and ophthalmopathy. TCR beta CDR3 region amplification was performed from RNA transcripts. HTBI primers were used for first-round RT-PCR of the TCR CDR3. MiXCR, run by TCRdb on the multiplex PCR reads, gives a single entry per CDR3 protein. The sample holds fewer than 900,000 distinct CDR3 sequences; less than 20% are singletons and the top ten take over 7.5%.

The TCR comes from a young man with Graves' hyperthyroidism. The V and J genes are TRBV7-3 and TRBJ2-2, with D uncertain. Source material: blood. CDR3 residues: CASSFSAGLNTGELFF. CDR3 nucleotide sequence: TGTGCCAGCAGCTTCTCGGCAGGATTGAACACCGGGGAGCTGTTTTTT.